Below are 26 T cell receptor beta chains sequenced from a single sample in a study of CD8 T cells in Susac syndrome. Reverse transcription of roughly 0.45 to 1 ug RNA was performed with random hexamers. TCRdb passed the immunoSEQ multiplex PCR reads through MiXCR, listing each CDR3 protein once. The top ten hold roughly 0.16% of the sample, which has about 150,000 distinct CDR3 sequences, approximately 95% seen once. The sequenced material came from CD4+ T cells from PBMCs. These receptor sequences come from a human donor with Susac syndrome.

V and J are TRBV11-2 and TRBJ1-6; perhaps TRBD1 as D (5 bases). This CDR3 is built from 14 residues. Germline assignment: CDR1 SGHAT and CDR2 FQNNGV. V was shortened by 1 base and J by 7 bases, with 8 bases between the two germline ends. This chain's CDR3 is CASSLGGQNSPLHF. The CDR3 DNA reads TGTGCCAGCAGCTTAGGGGGCCAAAATTCACCCCTCCACTTT.

This chain links TRBV29-1 with TRBJ2-2; no clear D gene. Germline V gene lookup returns CDR1 SQVTM and CDR2 ANQGSEA. The ends were cut back, 5 bases at V and 4 bases at J, with 5 bases in the middle. The CDR3 is made up of 11 amino acids. CDR3 sequence (DNA): TGCAGCGTTACGGGCACCGGGGAGCTGTTTTTT. Translated, it gives CSVTGTGELFF.

V usage is TRBV29-1 and J usage is TRBJ2-3; 10 bases line up with TRBD1. The CDR3 is made up of 14 amino acids. Germline values: CDR1 SQVTM, CDR2 ANQGSEA. J gave up 6 bases and V 7 bases, and 10 bases lay outside the gene matches. The CDR3 loop reads CSASAGTGVDTQYF. Written as DNA, the CDR3 is TGCAGCGCCTCAGCCGGGACAGGGGTCGATACGCAGTATTTT.

J is TRBJ1-1 and V is TRBV29-1; unclear D gene. Trimming took 7 bases from V and 3 from J, leaving 15 bases between them. The CDR3 is made up of 13 amino acids. Germline CDR1 and CDR2: SQVTM and ANQGSEA. CDR3 coding DNA: TGCAGCGGAAGTCCGGCCGCGGACACTGAAGCTTTCTTT. This translates into CSGSPAADTEAFF.

J is TRBJ2-3 and V is TRBV20-1; D is perhaps TRBD2 (5 bases). Germline V gene lookup returns CDR1 DFQATT and CDR2 SNEGSKA (reference sequence). With 0 bases removed from V and 0 bases from J, the gap between germline ends came to 13 bases. The CDR3 has 16 residues. CDR3: CSARDPARVSTDTQYF. Here the CDR3 DNA reads TGCAGTGCTAGAGATCCCGCGCGGGTTAGCACAGATACGCAGTATTTT.

This clonotype came up once. V usage is TRBV6-2 or TRBV6-3 and J usage is TRBJ2-2; TRBD2 matches 8 bases. After removal of 6 bases from V and 0 bases from J, the junction contained 3 bases not matched to a gene. CDR3 length: 15 amino acids. Germline CDR1 MNHEY, CDR2 SVGEGT. DNA of the CDR3: TGTGCCAGCAGCCGGGGGGGCCCGAACACCGGGGAGCTGTTTTTT. Its protein is CASSRGGPNTGELFF.

The V and J genes are TRBV5-1 and TRBJ2-5; 7 bases map to TRBD2. The V gene end was trimmed by 4 bases and the J gene end by 1 base; junction bases not matched to a gene: 4. CDR3 length: 14 amino acids. Germline V gene sequence: CDR1 SGHRS, CDR2 YFSETQ. CDR3 nucleotide sequence: TGCGCCAGCAGCGTTTCTAGCGGCCAAGAGACCCAGTACTTC. Encoded protein: CASSVSSGQETQYF.

V gene TRBV7-8 combines with J gene TRBJ2-7; 8 bases fit TRBD1. This CDR3 has 17 amino acids. Per germline, CDR1 SGHVS and CDR2 FQNEAQ. Trimming took 5 bases from V and 4 from J; bases not matched to a gene: 16. The CDR3 DNA reads TGTGCCAGCAGCCCTCAGGGTGGGTCAGGGGGCTTTTACGAGCAGTACTTC. Encoded protein: CASSPQGGSGGFYEQYF.

The chain employs TRBV20-1 and TRBJ1-4; maybe TRBD1 (5 bases). The ends were cut back, 2 bases at V and 6 bases at J, with 7 bases in the middle. This CDR3 is built from 12 residues. Looked up from germline, CDR1 is DFQATT and CDR2 is SNEGSKA (reference sequence). CDR3 region: CSARQGYEKLFF. CDR3 in DNA: TGCAGTGCTAGACAGGGTTATGAAAAACTGTTTTTT.

The rearrangement uses TRBV20-1 and TRBJ1-2; D is perhaps TRBD1 (6 bases). V was shortened by 2 bases and J by 8 bases, with 18 bases between the two germline ends. Germline CDR1 DFQATT, CDR2 SNEGSKA (reference sequence). There are 14 residues in the CDR3. CDR3 DNA: TGCAGTGCTAGACCAACAGGGATGGGTGGGGGCTACACCTTC. Its translation is CSARPTGMGGGYTF.

CDR3 sequence: CASSTQGVDTQYF. The CDR3 DNA reads as TGTGCCAGCAGCACACAGGGCGTAGATACGCAGTATTTT. This chain joins TRBV13 and TRBJ2-3, with TRBD1 as a possible D gene (6 bases). Between the trimmed V and J ends, which lost 5 bases and 5 bases, there was a span of 11 bases. The CDR3 runs to 13 residues. The germline V gene encodes CDR1 PRHDT and CDR2 FYEKMQ (reference sequence).

The chain carries TRBV4-3 and TRBJ2-1; tentatively, D is TRBD2 (7 bases). Trimming stripped 1 base from V and 0 bases from J, with 13 bases between. There are 17 residues in the CDR3. Germline-derived CDR1 and CDR2 are LGHNA and YSLEER. This chain's CDR3 is CASSQAGGFSSYNEQFF. The CDR3 DNA follows: TGCGCCAGCAGCCAAGCGGGGGGCTTCAGCTCCTACAATGAGCAGTTCTTC.

V and J are TRBV12-3 or TRBV12-4 and TRBJ2-5, with D perhaps given as TRBD1 or TRBD2 (6 bases each). V was shortened by 8 bases and J by 5 bases, with 18 bases between the two germline ends. CDR3 length: 14 amino acids. CDR3 region: CASATWGARETQYF. Written as DNA, the CDR3 is TGTGCCAGCGCTACTTGGGGGGCCAGGGAGACCCAGTACTTC.

The chain combines TRBV4-3 with TRBJ2-7; TRBD1 or TRBD2 may be the D gene (5 bases each). CDR3 length equals 13 residues. Trimming removed 4 bases from V and 0 bases from J, with 7 bases in between. Germline CDR1 reads LGHNA; CDR2 reads YSLEER. The CDR3 sequence: CASSRDVSYEQYF. CDR3 nucleotides: TGCGCCAGCAGCCGGGACGTCTCCTACGAGCAGTACTTC.

The genes are TRBV5-1 and TRBJ1-5; D possibly corresponds to TRBD1 (5 bases). From germline, CDR1 is SGHRS and CDR2 YFSETQ. Trimming left V 0 bases short and J 1 base short, with 11 bases between. This CDR3 spans 16 amino acids. CDR3 bases: TGCGCCAGCAGCTTGGGGCAGGGTGGGAGCAATCAGCCCCAGCATTTT. Its translation: CASSLGQGGSNQPQHF.

This sequence joins TRBV20-1 and TRBJ2-7; 8 positions match TRBD2. The CDR3 is made up of 16 amino acids. From germline, CDR1 is DFQATT and CDR2 SNEGSKA (reference sequence). Unmatched junction bases numbered 15, after V lost 1 base and J lost 7 bases. The CDR3 loop is CSARVYAGGRSSEQYF. CDR3 DNA sequence: TGCAGTGCTAGAGTATATGCGGGGGGCCGCTCCTCGGAGCAGTACTTC.

The chain recombines TRBV5-1 with TRBJ2-3; D might be TRBD1 (6 bases). CDR1 SGHRS and CDR2 YFSETQ come from the germline V gene. The CDR3 covers 15 residues. V gave up 4 bases and J gave up 6 bases, with 18 bases separating them. CDR3 bases: TGCGCCAGCAGCCTACCTGTGCCAGGGGTGGATACGCAGTATTTT. It specifies CASSLPVPGVDTQYF.

The chain carries TRBV29-1 and TRBJ2-5, with 7 bases identical to TRBD1. This CDR3 comprises 13 residues. Germline V CDR1 and CDR2: SQVTM, ANQGSEA. V was clipped by 0 bases and J by 10 bases; unmatched bases: 8. DNA of the CDR3: TGCAGCGTTGAAGACGACAGGGAGAGGGGCCAGTACTTC. Translated, it gives CSVEDDRERGQYF.

This rearrangement joins TRBV13 to TRBJ2-2, with 8 bases matching TRBD1. V shed 2 bases and J 0 bases; nucleotides not matched to a gene: 8. The CDR3 totals 18 residues. Germline values: CDR1 PRHDT, CDR2 FYEKMQ (reference sequence). CDR3 DNA sequence: TGTGCCAGCAGCTTAAGACCTCCGGGACAGGCGAACACCGGGGAGCTGTTTTTT. This translates into CASSLRPPGQANTGELFF.

This chain uses TRBV5-6 with TRBJ2-2, with TRBD1 matching over 11 bases. Germline V gives CDR1 SGHDT, CDR2 YYEEEE. This CDR3 has 15 residues. The J segment lost 8 bases and the V segment lost 4 bases, leaving 7 bases of the junction unmatched. CDR3 residues: CASSRQDRGQGELFF. The CDR3 DNA sequence: TGTGCCAGCAGCCGTCAGGACAGGGGGCAAGGGGAGCTGTTTTTT.

The chain employs TRBV12-3 or TRBV12-4 and TRBJ2-1; 7 bases map to TRBD2. The CDR3 covers 14 residues. V shed 3 bases, J shed 6 bases, and the junction held 5 bases outside the gene matches. The CDR3 reads CASSLSAGLNEQFF. CDR3 nucleotides: TGTGCCAGCAGTTTGTCAGCGGGGCTCAATGAGCAGTTCTTC.

The table lists this clonotype with a count of one. The genes are TRBV23-1 and TRBJ1-2; 7 bases match TRBD1. TRBV23-1 is an open reading frame whose function is uncertain. The CDR3 sequence is 15 residues long. Trimming removed 7 bases from V and 8 bases from J; junction bases left unmatched: 16. CDR3 in DNA: TGCGCCAGCACCCGGAGGACAGGAGGCCGGTGGGGCTACACCTTC. Translation gives CASTRRTGGRWGYTF.

The chain links TRBV5-4 to TRBJ2-7; TRBD2 matches 8 bases. The CDR3 extends over 14 amino acids. In germline, CDR1 is SGHNT, CDR2 YYREEE (reference sequence). The V segment lost 3 bases and the J segment 5 bases; nucleotides outside the gene matches: 7. The CDR3: CASSSGGLSDEQYF. DNA for the CDR3: TGTGCCAGCAGCTCGGGGGGGCTAAGCGACGAGCAGTACTTC. Using reference TRBV5-4 and TRBJ2-7 for the parts outside the CDR3, the full variable domain is ETGVTQSPTHLIKTRGQQVTLRCSSQSGHNTVSWYQQALGQGPQFIFQYYREEENGRGNFPPRFSGLQFPNYSSELNVNALELDDSALYLCASSSGGLSDEQYFGPGTRLTVT.

The chain recombines TRBV15 with TRBJ2-5; maybe TRBD1 (6 bases). The V end lost 0 bases, the J end lost 2 bases, and 10 bases lay between the germline ends. This CDR3 comprises 15 residues. Germline V gene sequence: CDR1 LNHNV, CDR2 YYDKDF (reference sequence). The CDR3 region is CATSRDHGQQETQYF. In DNA form, the CDR3 reads TGTGCCACCAGCAGAGATCACGGACAGCAAGAGACCCAGTACTTC.

This chain links TRBV12-3 or TRBV12-4 with TRBJ2-1; D is uncertain. V dropped 7 bases and J dropped 0 bases, with 13 bases sitting between them. The CDR3 extends over 15 amino acids. The CDR3 here is CASTQTERSYNEQFF. As DNA, the CDR3 is TGTGCCAGCACTCAAACAGAACGCTCCTACAATGAGCAGTTCTTC.

This chain connects TRBV15 to TRBJ2-7; D possibly uses TRBD1 or TRBD2 (5 bases each). The CDR3 has 15 residues. Germline assignment: CDR1 LNHNV and CDR2 YYDKDF (reference sequence). Trimming pared 3 bases from V and 3 bases from J, leaving 15 bases between. CDR3 DNA sequence: TGTGCCACCAGCAGCCCCCGGGGCGGGTTCTACGAGCAGTACTTC. It codes for CATSSPRGGFYEQYF.